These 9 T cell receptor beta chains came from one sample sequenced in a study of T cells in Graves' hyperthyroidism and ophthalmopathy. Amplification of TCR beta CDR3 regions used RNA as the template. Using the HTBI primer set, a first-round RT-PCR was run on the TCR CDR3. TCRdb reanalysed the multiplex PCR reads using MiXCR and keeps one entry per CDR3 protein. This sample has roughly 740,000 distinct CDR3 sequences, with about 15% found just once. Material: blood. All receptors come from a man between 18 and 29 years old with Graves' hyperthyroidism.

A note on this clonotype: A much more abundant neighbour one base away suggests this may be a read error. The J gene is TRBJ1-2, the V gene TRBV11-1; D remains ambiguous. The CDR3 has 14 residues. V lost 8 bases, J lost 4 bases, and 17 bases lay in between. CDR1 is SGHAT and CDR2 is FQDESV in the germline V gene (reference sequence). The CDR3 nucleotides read TGTGCCAGCGGTCAAGCGGGGAGGGCCTATGGCTACACCTTC. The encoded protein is CASGQAGRAYGYTF.

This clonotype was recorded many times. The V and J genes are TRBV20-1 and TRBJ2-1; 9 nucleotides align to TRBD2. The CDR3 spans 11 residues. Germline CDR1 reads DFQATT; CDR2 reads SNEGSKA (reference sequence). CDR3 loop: CNILAGHEQFF. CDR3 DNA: TGCAACATACTAGCGGGCCATGAGCAGTTCTTC.

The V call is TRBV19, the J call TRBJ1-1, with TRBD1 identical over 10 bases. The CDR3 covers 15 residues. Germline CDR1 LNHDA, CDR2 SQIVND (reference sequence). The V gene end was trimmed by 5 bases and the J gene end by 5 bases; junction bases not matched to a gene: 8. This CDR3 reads CASSPGDRGNTEAFF. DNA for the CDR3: TGTGCCAGTAGTCCAGGGGACAGGGGAAATACTGAAGCTTTCTTT. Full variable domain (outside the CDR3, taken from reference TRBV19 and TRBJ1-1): DGGITQSPKYLFRKEGQNVTLSCEQNLNHDAMYWYRQDPGQGLRLIYYSQIVNDFQKGDIAEGYSVSREKKESFPLTVTSAQKNPTAFYLCASSPGDRGNTEAFFGQGTRLTVV.

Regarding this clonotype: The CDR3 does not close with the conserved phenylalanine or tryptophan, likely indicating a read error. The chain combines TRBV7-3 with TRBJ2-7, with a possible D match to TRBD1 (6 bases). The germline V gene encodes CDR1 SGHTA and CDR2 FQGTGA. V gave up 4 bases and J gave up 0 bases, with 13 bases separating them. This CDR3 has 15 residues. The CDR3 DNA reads TGTGCCAGCAGCTCCCCAGGGGTCCCCTCCTACGAGCAGTACTCC. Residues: CASSSPGVPSYEQYS.

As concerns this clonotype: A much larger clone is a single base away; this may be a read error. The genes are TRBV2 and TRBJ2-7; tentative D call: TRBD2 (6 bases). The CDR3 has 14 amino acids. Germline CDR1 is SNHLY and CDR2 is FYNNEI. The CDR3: CASSGRGIMGERYF. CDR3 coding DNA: TGTGCCAGCAGTGGGAGGGGCATAATGGGCGAGCGGTACTTC.

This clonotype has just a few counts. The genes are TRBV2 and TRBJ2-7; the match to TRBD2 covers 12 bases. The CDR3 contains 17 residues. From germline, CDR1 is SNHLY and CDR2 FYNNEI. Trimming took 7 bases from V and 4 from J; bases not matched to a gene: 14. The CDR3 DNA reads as TGTGCCAGCACCCGTGGTCTAGCGGGAGGGCCCGTTTACGAGCAGTACTTC. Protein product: CASTRGLAGGPVYEQYF.

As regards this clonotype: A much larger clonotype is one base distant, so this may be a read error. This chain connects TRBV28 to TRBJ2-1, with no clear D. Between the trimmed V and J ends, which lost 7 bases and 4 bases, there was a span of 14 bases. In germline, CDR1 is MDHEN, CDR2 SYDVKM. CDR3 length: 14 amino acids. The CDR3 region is CASTPARTYNEQFF. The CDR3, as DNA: TGTGCCAGCACCCCGGCTAGAACGTACAATGAGCAGTTCTTC.

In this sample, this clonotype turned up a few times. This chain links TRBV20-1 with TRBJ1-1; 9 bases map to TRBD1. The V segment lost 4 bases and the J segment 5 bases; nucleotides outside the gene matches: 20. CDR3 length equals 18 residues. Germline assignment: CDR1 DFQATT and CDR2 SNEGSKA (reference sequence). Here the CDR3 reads CSAIRTSPGTGFKTEAFF. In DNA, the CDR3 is TGCAGTGCTATACGGACAAGTCCCGGGACAGGGTTCAAGACTGAAGCTTTCTTT.

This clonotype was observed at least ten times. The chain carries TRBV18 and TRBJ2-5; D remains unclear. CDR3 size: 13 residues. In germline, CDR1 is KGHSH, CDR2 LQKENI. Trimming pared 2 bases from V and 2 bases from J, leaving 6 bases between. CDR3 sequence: CASSPTVQETQYF. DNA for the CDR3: TGTGCCAGCTCACCAACAGTTCAAGAGACCCAGTACTTC.